The 2 T cell receptor beta chains presented below share a single source sample, sequenced in a study of CD8 T cells in Susac syndrome. With random hexamers, roughly 0.45 to 1 ug RNA was reverse transcribed. TCRdb reprocessed the immunoSEQ multiplex PCR reads with MiXCR, giving one entry per CDR3 protein. Among roughly 120,000 distinct CDR3 sequences, more than 85% were seen once, and the ten largest hold under 0.095%. The specimen sequenced was CD4+ T cells from PBMCs. The receptors were gathered from a human donor with multiple sclerosis.

This chain links TRBV6-1 with TRBJ2-3, with 9 bases identical to TRBD2. With 4 bases clipped from V and 2 bases from J, the junction kept 1 base outside the gene matches. Germline V gene data show CDR1 as MNHNS and CDR2 as SASEGT. The CDR3 is 14 residues long. CDR3 nucleotides: TGTGCCAGCAGTGCTAGCGGGGCCACAGATACGCAGTATTTT. Protein sequence: CASSASGATDTQYF.

The J gene is TRBJ2-3, the V gene TRBV20-1; D remains ambiguous. Germline V lookup: CDR1 DFQATT, CDR2 SNEGSKA (reference sequence). Between the trimmed V and J ends, which lost 5 bases and 0 bases, there was a span of 12 bases. CDR3 length: 14 residues. In DNA form, the CDR3 reads TGCAGTGCTGACGTTGAGGACAGCACAGATACGCAGTATTTT. Its protein is CSADVEDSTDTQYF.